These 9 T cell receptor beta chains share one sample of origin, sequenced in a study of cytomegalovirus exposure and HLA in healthy donors. In the PCR, 60 Vbeta and 13 Jbeta primers were used. Only in-frame clones appear in the TCRdb table, and some are missing; sequencing was by immunoSEQ multiplex PCR. The repertoire holds around 170,000 clones, with around 68% as singletons. Source material: PBMCs. The receptors were sampled from a girl between 10 and 17 years old in good health and CMV-seronegative.

The J gene is TRBJ1-5, the V gene TRBV19, with D possibly matching TRBD1 (6 bases). Trimming took 6 bases from V and 3 from J, leaving 15 bases between them. The CDR3 covers 15 residues. Germline CDR1 reads LNHDA; CDR2 reads SQIVND (reference sequence). CDR3 sequence: CASRRQELANQPQHF. CDR3 DNA sequence: TGTGCCAGTAGGCGACAGGAGTTAGCCAATCAGCCCCAGCATTTT.

The rearrangement links TRBV15 to TRBJ1-2; a possible D gene is TRBD1 (5 bases). Germline V gene sequence: CDR1 LNHNV, CDR2 YYDKDF (reference sequence). Trimming stripped 1 base from V and 3 bases from J, with 9 bases between. This CDR3 spans 14 amino acids. The DNA of the CDR3 is TGTGCCACCAGCAGAGGGGGGGGTTACTATGGCTACACCTTC. Its translation is CATSRGGGYYGYTF.

This chain joins TRBV2 and TRBJ1-1; 12 positions agree with TRBD1. The J segment lost 8 bases and the V segment lost 8 bases, leaving 6 bases of the junction unmatched. The length of the CDR3 is 13 residues. The germline gives CDR1 SNHLY, CDR2 FYNNEI. This CDR3 is CASPGQGAPEAFF. The DNA of the CDR3 is TGTGCCAGCCCGGGACAGGGGGCCCCCGAAGCTTTCTTT.

V and J are TRBV7-6 and TRBJ2-3; possibly TRBD2 for D (7 bases). The CDR3 sequence is 14 residues long. V was clipped by 2 bases and J by 4 bases, with 10 bases between them. CDR1 is SGHVS, CDR2 FNYEAQ, per germline. This CDR3 is CASSLYGGPDTQYF. CDR3 sequence (DNA): TGTGCCAGCAGCTTATACGGGGGGCCAGATACGCAGTATTTT.

The V and J genes are TRBV27 and TRBJ2-2; 8 bases match TRBD2. CDR3 length: 15 amino acids. The J segment lost 5 bases and the V segment lost 3 bases, leaving 5 bases of the junction unmatched. Germline loops: CDR1 MNHEY, CDR2 SMNVEV (reference sequence). The CDR3 region has the DNA TGTGCCAGCAGTTTGACCGGGGGGGGGACCGGGGAGCTGTTTTTT. The encoded protein is CASSLTGGGTGELFF.

This clone was recorded only once. The chain is built from TRBV2 and TRBJ2-7; 7 nucleotides match TRBD1. J was trimmed by 2 bases and V by 4 bases; bases with no gene match: 11. This CDR3 region has 16 residues. Germline V gene sequence: CDR1 SNHLY, CDR2 FYNNEI. The CDR3 DNA is TGTGCCAGCAGTGCCAACCCCCGGGACAGTACCTACGAGCAGTACTTC. Translated, it gives CASSANPRDSTYEQYF.

The chain has TRBV6-1 and TRBJ2-5; TRBD1 agrees at 9 bases. Germline CDR1 reads MNHNS; CDR2 reads SASEGT. The CDR3 has 14 amino acids. After removal of 5 bases from V and 4 bases from J, the junction contained 5 bases not matched to a gene. DNA of the CDR3: TGTGCCAGCAGTCCACAGGGGGCGGGAGAGACCCAGTACTTC. Its protein product is CASSPQGAGETQYF.

The chain carries TRBV5-1 and TRBJ2-5; 7 bases are a match to TRBD1. V trimming: 5 bases; J trimming: 2 bases; junction bases outside the gene matches: 6. This CDR3 is built from 14 residues. CDR1 is SGHRS, CDR2 YFSETQ, per germline. The CDR3 DNA sequence: TGCGCCAGCAGAATAGGGACAGCACAAGAGACCCAGTACTTC. Encoded protein: CASRIGTAQETQYF.

This chain joins TRBV11-2 and TRBJ2-1; a weak D match, TRBD2 (6 bases). Trimming stripped 0 bases from V and 4 bases from J, with 16 bases between. CDR3 length: 17 residues. The germline V gene has CDR1 SGHAT and CDR2 FQNNGV. The CDR3 DNA is TGTGCCAGCAGCTTAGATCCCCGGCAGGGACTTTACAATGAGCAGTTCTTC. Translating it yields CASSLDPRQGLYNEQFF.